These 7 T cell receptor beta chains were sequenced from one sample in a study of T-cell reconstitution after alpha-beta-depleted transplantation in children. Broader study findings: One year after transplant, T-cell counts and diversity came mostly from newly produced T cells.

For these TCRs, the target antigens are not known. Unique molecular identifiers were used to barcode this TCRbeta library. From the PCR reads, TCRdb called clonotypes with MiXCR, one entry per CDR3 protein. The top ten hold approximately 9.6% of the sample, which has about 300,000 distinct CDR3 sequences, 6.5% to 9% seen once. The sequencing here drew on peripheral blood, taken 360 days after TCRalphabeta/CD19-depleted stem cell transplant. These receptor sequences come from a female patient between 2 and 10 years old who had a stem cell transplant for Fanconi anemia, so the T cells may come from the graft donor.

This clonotype was detected a few times. The rearrangement joins TRBV7-2 to TRBJ1-1; TRBD1 is a possible D gene (6 bases). The CDR3 loop spans 16 amino acids. CDR1 is SGHTA and CDR2 is FQGNSA in the germline V gene. V dropped 4 bases and J dropped 1 base, with 16 bases sitting between them. The CDR3 region is CASSSGWGRGNTEAFF. Written as DNA, the CDR3 is TGTGCCAGCAGCTCAGGTTGGGGCAGGGGGAACACTGAAGCTTTCTTT. The complete variable domain, with remaining parts taken from reference TRBV7-2 and TRBJ1-1, reads GAGVSQSPSNKVTEKGKDVELRCDPISGHTALYWYRQSLGQGLEFLIYFQGNSAPDKSGLPSDRFSAERTGGSVSTLTIQRTQQEDSAVYLCASSSGWGRGNTEAFFGQGTRLTVV.

This clonotype showed up many times. The chain links TRBV6-2 or TRBV6-3 to TRBJ2-4, with D possibly matching TRBD1 (6 bases). Germline CDR1 is MNHEY and CDR2 is SVGEGT. The V and J ends lost 5 bases and 9 bases respectively, with 17 bases between them. The CDR3 has 14 amino acids. This CDR3 is CASSRDLRGGIQYF. Here the CDR3 DNA reads TGTGCCAGCAGTCGGGACCTCAGGGGTGGCATTCAGTACTTC.

The V call is TRBV28, the J call TRBJ1-2, with D unclear. The CDR3 is 11 amino acids. V was shortened by 5 bases and J by 4 bases, with 5 bases between the two germline ends. The germline V gene encodes CDR1 MDHEN and CDR2 SYDVKM. CDR3 nucleotides: TGTGCCAGCAGTCAGTTCTATGGCTACACCTTC. It codes for CASSQFYGYTF.

As to this clonotype: A much larger clone differs from this one at a single base, so this may be a read error. This chain joins TRBV10-3 and TRBJ1-2; D remains ambiguous. Germline values: CDR1 ENHRY, CDR2 SYGVKD. This CDR3 is built from 15 residues. This CDR3 is CAISESNWEGKGYIF. The CDR3 nucleotides read TGTGCCATCAGTGAGTCGAACTGGGAAGGAAAAGGCTACATCTTC.

This clonotype was found many times. One junction end does not reproduce the germline sequence, and a read error may be involved. This chain joins TRBV5-1 and TRBJ2-7; no firm D call. Per germline, CDR1 SGHRS and CDR2 YFSETQ. The CDR3 has 12 residues. CDR3 sequence reads: CASSSGPYEQYF. CDR3 DNA sequence: TGTGCCAGCAGTTCGGGTCCCTACGAGCAGTACTTC.

This clonotype occurred many times. The chain recombines TRBV5-1 with TRBJ2-3; 7 bases are shared with TRBD1. The ends lost 3 bases at V and 0 bases at J; junction bases unmatched: 10. The germline CDR1 and CDR2 sequences are SGHRS and YFSETQ. CDR3 size: 17 residues. The DNA of the CDR3 is TGCGCCAGCAGCTCTGACGCCAGGGGGATTAGCACAGATACGCAGTATTTT. This sequence encodes CASSSDARGISTDTQYF.

The chain has TRBV10-3 and TRBJ1-1; D is perhaps TRBD1 (5 bases). Germline CDR1 is ENHRY and CDR2 is SYGVKD. The CDR3 length is 13 residues. V lost 4 bases, J lost 4 bases, and 10 bases lay in between. The CDR3 here is CAISAGGVTEAFF. The DNA of the CDR3 is TGTGCCATCAGTGCCGGGGGGGTCACTGAAGCTTTCTTT.